Below are 4 T cell receptor beta chains sequenced from a single sample in a study of cytomegalovirus exposure and HLA in healthy donors. Amplification used 60 Vbeta primers and 13 Jbeta primers. TCRdb keeps only in-frame clones here, not all; method: immunoSEQ multiplex PCR. This sample has around 280,000 clones, with around 90% found just once. Sequencing was performed on PBMCs. Source of these receptors: a woman younger than 30 in good health and CMV-seronegative.

This chain joins TRBV6-1 and TRBJ2-7; D is perhaps TRBD1 (5 bases). Germline V lookup: CDR1 MNHNS, CDR2 SASEGT. V lost 7 bases to trimming and J lost 3 bases, with 19 bases between them. CDR3 length: 15 residues. The CDR3 region has the DNA TGTGCCAGCACCGCCGACAGAGCTACAAGCTACGAGCAGTACTTC. It yields the protein CASTADRATSYEQYF.

The V call is TRBV6-6, the J call TRBJ2-7, with 8 positions matching TRBD2. The CDR3 extends over 13 amino acids. J lost 6 bases, V lost 5 bases, and 6 bases had no gene match. CDR1 is MNHNY and CDR2 is SVGAGI in the germline V gene (reference sequence). The CDR3 here is CASSTIAGCEQYF. In nucleotides, the CDR3 is TGTGCCAGCAGTACAATAGCGGGGTGCGAGCAGTACTTC.

The chain has TRBV18 and TRBJ1-1; 9 bases are a match to TRBD1. The CDR3 is 15 residues long. Germline values: CDR1 KGHSH, CDR2 LQKENI. The trim removed 6 bases at V and 1 base at J, leaving 6 bases unmatched. The chain's CDR3 is CASSQKQGANTEAFF. The CDR3 DNA sequence: TGTGCCAGCTCCCAGAAACAGGGGGCGAACACTGAAGCTTTCTTT.

The rearrangement uses TRBV9 and TRBJ2-5; 9 nucleotides align to TRBD1. CDR1 is SGDLS, CDR2 YYNGEE, per germline. Trimming at V came to 3 bases and at J to 5 bases, leaving 2 bases not matched to a gene. The CDR3 is 13 residues long. In DNA, the CDR3 is TGTGCCAGCAGCGAAGGACAGGGGGAGACCCAGTACTTC. Translated: CASSEGQGETQYF.